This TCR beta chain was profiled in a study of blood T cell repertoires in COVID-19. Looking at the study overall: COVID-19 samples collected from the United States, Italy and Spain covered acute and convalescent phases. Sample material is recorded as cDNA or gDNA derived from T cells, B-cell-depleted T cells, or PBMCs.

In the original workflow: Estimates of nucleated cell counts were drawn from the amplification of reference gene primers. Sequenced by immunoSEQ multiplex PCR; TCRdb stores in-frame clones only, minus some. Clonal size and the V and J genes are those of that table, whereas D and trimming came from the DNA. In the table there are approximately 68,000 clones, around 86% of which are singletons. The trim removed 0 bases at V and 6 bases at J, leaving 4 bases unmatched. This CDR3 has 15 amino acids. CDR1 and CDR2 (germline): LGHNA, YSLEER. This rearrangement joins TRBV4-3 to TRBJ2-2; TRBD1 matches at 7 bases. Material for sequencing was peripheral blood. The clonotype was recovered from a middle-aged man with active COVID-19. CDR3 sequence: CASSQERGLAGELFF. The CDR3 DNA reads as TGCGCCAGCAGCCAAGAAAGGGGGCTGGCCGGGGAGCTGTTTTTT.